This TCR beta chain derives from a study of blood T cell repertoires in COVID-19. This CDR3 spans 14 amino acids. The V end lost 0 bases, the J end lost 3 bases, and 7 bases lay between the germline ends. The germline gives CDR1 SGDLS, CDR2 YYNGEE. On this clone: The sample has other DNA sequences that encode this CDR3 too.

Profiling relied on immunoSEQ multiplex PCR, and the TCRdb table lists in-frame clones only, not all of them. The top ten clones hold approximately 35% of a sample with 120,000 or so clones, roughly three quarters of them seen once. The source material was peripheral blood. The receptor's source is a man aged 40-49 years with active or convalescent COVID-19. The rearrangement links TRBV9 to TRBJ1-3; D is ambiguous. The CDR3, as DNA: TGTGCCAGCAGCGTAGGAACAGTTGGAAACACCATATATTTT. As protein: CASSVGTVGNTIYF.